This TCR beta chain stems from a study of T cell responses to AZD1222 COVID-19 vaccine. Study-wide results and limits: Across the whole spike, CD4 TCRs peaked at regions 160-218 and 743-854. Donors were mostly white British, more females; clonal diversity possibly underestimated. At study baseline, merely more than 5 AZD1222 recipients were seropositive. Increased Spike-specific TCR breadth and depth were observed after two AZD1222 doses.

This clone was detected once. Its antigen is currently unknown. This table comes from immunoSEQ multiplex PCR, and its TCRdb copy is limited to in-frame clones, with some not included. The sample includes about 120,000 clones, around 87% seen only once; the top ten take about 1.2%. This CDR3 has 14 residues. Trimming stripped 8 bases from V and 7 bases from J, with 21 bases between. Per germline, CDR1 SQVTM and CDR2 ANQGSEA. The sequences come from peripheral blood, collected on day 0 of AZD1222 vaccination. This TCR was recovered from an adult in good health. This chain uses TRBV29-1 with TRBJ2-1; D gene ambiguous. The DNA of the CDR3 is TGCAGCTGGCGTGGGCAGGTAGTTACGAATGAGCAGTTCTTC. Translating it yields CSWRGQVVTNEQFF.